The clone carrying this T cell receptor beta chain turned up a few times. CDR1 is SGHDN and CDR2 is FVKESK in the germline V gene. V shed 2 bases, J shed 8 bases, and the junction held 5 bases outside the gene matches. CDR3 length: 14 amino acids. Everyone in the study who had HIV was treated in the United States. This record comes from a study of long-term antiretroviral therapy in people with HIV. Survey level was the resolution at which the v3.0 immunoSEQ assay ran. Per-sample sequencing targets were roughly 40,000-50,000 T-cell genomes. TCRdb's table, derived via immunoSEQ multiplex PCR, lists solely in-frame clones and lacks some. Among over 15,000 clones listed, 80% were seen once.

The chain employs TRBV14 and TRBJ2-1; 8 bases fit TRBD1. The clonotype was recovered from a woman between 40 and 55 years old with HIV. The sequences come from unsorted PBMCs, collected 0.2 years after starting antiretroviral therapy. This CDR3 reads CASSQHRGFDEQFF. CDR3 sequence (DNA): TGTGCCAGCAGCCAACACAGGGGGTTCGATGAGCAGTTCTTC.